This TCR beta chain was sequenced in a study of blood T cell repertoires in COVID-19. Turning to the study itself: Italy, Spain and the United States were the sources of the convalescent and acute COVID-19 samples. The analysed material was cDNA or gDNA that came from T cells, B-cell-depleted T cells, or PBMCs.

The CDR3 runs 16 residues. Germline CDR1 and CDR2: KGHSH and LQKENI. V was clipped by 3 bases and J by 3 bases; unmatched bases: 11. Only in-frame clones appear in the TCRdb table, and some are missing; sequencing was by immunoSEQ multiplex PCR. The repertoire has some 190,000 clones, 70% to 90% of them found once; the top ten carry roughly 9.7%. V usage is TRBV18 and J usage is TRBJ2-7; TRBD2 matches 7 bases. Sequencing was carried out using peripheral blood. The TCR originated in a human donor with active or convalescent COVID-19. The donor label of this sample is uncertain. This chain's CDR3 is CASSPQIRGSRYEQYF. CDR3 bases: TGTGCCAGCTCACCCCAAATACGCGGGAGTCGCTACGAGCAGTACTTC.